These 6 T cell receptor beta chains were sequenced from one sample in a study of Graves' ophthalmopathy and Graves' hyperthyroidism. Amplification of TCR beta CDR3 regions used RNA transcripts. First-round RT-PCR with HTBI primers preceded a second-round multiplex PCR. TCRdb used MiXCR to reprocess the multiplex PCR reads, holding one entry per CDR3 protein. This table has some 750,000 distinct CDR3 sequences, 35% to 50% appearing once. Sequencing input: peripheral blood. The receptors stem from an adult man with Graves' ophthalmopathy.

The V and J genes are TRBV20-1 and TRBJ2-7; 9 bases align to TRBD1. The V gene's germline CDR1 is DFQATT and CDR2 SNEGSKA (reference sequence). V shed 6 bases, J shed 6 bases, and the junction held 12 bases outside the gene matches. The CDR3 contains 14 residues. The CDR3 sequence is CSAETGTGSCEQYF. Written as DNA, the CDR3 is TGCAGTGCGGAAACAGGGACAGGGAGCTGCGAGCAGTACTTC.

This clonotype was recorded many times. This chain's CDR3 is CASRSWFIHEQYF. The CDR3, as DNA: TGCGCCAGCCGGTCTTGGTTCATACACGAGCAGTACTTC. The V call is TRBV10-1, the J call TRBJ2-7; no firm D call. The V gene's germline CDR1 is WNHNN and CDR2 SYGVQD (reference sequence). The CDR3 is 13 residues long. Deletions cut 8 bases from V and 5 bases from J, with 16 bases between.

The rearrangement joins TRBV5-8 to TRBJ2-5; 7 nucleotides match TRBD1. In germline, CDR1 is SGHTS, CDR2 YDEGEE. The CDR3 extends over 15 amino acids. V trimming: 2 bases; J trimming: 4 bases; junction bases outside the gene matches: 8. The CDR3 DNA reads TGTGCCAGCAGCTTTTCACAGGGGTCAGGAGAGACCCAGTACTTC. Translating gives CASSFSQGSGETQYF.

A few counts support this clonotype. The chain carries TRBV20-1 and TRBJ2-7; 13 nucleotides match TRBD2. This CDR3 is built from 15 residues. The germline V gene has CDR1 DFQATT and CDR2 SNEGSKA (reference sequence). The J segment lost 7 bases and the V segment lost 3 bases, leaving 9 bases of the junction unmatched. The CDR3 nucleotides read TGCAGTGCTAGCCTCGGACTAGCGGGGGCCCGGGAGCAGTACTTC. Translating it yields CSASLGLAGAREQYF.

This clonotype was found a few times. The chain joins TRBV7-9 to TRBJ1-2; possibly TRBD1 for D (6 bases). The V gene lost 5 bases and the J gene lost 3 bases, with 10 bases spanning the gap. Germline CDR1 SEHNR, CDR2 FQNEAQ (reference sequence). This CDR3 has 13 residues. CDR3 sequence (DNA): TGTGCCAGCAGCCATGGGGGCCACTATGGCTACACCTTC. This encodes CASSHGGHYGYTF.

The rearrangement links TRBV20-1 to TRBJ1-1; D ambiguous. In germline, CDR1 is DFQATT, CDR2 SNEGSKA (reference sequence). V shed 5 bases and J shed 2 bases, with 12 bases lying between them. This CDR3 is built from 13 residues. The CDR3 nucleotides are TGCAGTGCTGGACCCCAGGCAAACACTGAAGCTTTCTTT. Translated, it gives CSAGPQANTEAFF.